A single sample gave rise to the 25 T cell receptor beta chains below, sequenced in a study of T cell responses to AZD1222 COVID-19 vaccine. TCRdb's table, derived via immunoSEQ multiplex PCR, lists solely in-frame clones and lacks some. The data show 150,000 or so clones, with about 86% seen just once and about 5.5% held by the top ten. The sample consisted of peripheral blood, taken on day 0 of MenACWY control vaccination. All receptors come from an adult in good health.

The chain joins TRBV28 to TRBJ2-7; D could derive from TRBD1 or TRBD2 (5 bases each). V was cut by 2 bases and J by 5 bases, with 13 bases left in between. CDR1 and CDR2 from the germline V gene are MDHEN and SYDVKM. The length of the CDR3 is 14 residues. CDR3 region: CASSLTGGANEQYF. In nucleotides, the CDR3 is TGTGCCAGCAGTTTAACAGGAGGTGCAAACGAGCAGTACTTC. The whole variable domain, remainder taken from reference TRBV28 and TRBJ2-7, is DVKVTQSSRYLVKRTGEKVFLECVQDMDHENMFWYRQDPGLGLRLIYFSYDVKMKEKGDIPEGYSVSREKKERFSLILESASTNQTSMYLCASSLTGGANEQYFGPGTRLTVT.

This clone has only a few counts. The CDR3 region has the DNA TGTGCCAGCAGTGCCCGGACAGGGGCGTCCTATAATTCACCCCTCCACTTT. Translation gives CASSARTGASYNSPLHF. The V call is TRBV6-1, the J call TRBJ1-6; 9 bases fit TRBD1. Germline trimming cut 4 bases from V and 1 base from J; bases unmatched to any gene: 5. The germline gives CDR1 MNHNS, CDR2 SASEGT. This CDR3 has 17 amino acids.

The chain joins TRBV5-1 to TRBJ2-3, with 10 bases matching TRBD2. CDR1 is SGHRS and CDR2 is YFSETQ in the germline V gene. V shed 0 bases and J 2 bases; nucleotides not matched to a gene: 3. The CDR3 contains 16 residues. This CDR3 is CASSLELAGSTDTQYF. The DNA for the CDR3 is TGCGCCAGCAGCTTGGAACTAGCGGGGTCCACAGATACGCAGTATTTT.

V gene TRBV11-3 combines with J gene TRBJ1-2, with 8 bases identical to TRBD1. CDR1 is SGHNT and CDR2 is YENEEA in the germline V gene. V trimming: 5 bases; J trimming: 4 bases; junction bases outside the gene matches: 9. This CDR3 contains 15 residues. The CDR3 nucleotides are TGTGCCAGCAGCGCCCAGGGGGCGCGTGGCTATGGCTACACCTTC. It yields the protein CASSAQGARGYGYTF.

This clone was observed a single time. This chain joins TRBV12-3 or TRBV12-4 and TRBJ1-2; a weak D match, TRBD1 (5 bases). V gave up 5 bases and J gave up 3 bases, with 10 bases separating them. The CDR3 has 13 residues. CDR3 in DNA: TGTGCCAGCAGTCCGGGGGGTGACTATGGCTACACCTTC. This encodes CASSPGGDYGYTF.

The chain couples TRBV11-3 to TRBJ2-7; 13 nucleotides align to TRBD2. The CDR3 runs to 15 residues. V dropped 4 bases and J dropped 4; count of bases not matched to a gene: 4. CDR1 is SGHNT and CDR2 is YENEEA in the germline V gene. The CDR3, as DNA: TGTGCCAGCAGCTCACTAGCGGGAGGGGGGTACGAGCAGTACTTC. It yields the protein CASSSLAGGGYEQYF.

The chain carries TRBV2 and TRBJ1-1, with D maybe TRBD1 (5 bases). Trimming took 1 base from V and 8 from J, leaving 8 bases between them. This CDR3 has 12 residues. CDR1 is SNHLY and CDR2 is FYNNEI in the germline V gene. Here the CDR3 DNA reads TGTGCCAGCAGTGAAGTTTCAGGGGAAGCTTTCTTT. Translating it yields CASSEVSGEAFF.

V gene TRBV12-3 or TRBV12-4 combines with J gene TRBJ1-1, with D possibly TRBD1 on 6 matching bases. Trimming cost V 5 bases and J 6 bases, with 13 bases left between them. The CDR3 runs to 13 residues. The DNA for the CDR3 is TGTGCCAGCAGTCTACAGGGAGGCGCTGAAGCTTTCTTT. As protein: CASSLQGGAEAFF.

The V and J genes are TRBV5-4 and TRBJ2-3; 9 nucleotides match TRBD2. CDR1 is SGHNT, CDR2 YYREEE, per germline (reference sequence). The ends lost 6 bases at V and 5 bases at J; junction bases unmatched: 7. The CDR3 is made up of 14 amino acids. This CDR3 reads CASTRAGGLDTQYF. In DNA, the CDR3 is TGTGCCAGCACGAGGGCGGGGGGGCTAGATACGCAGTATTTT.

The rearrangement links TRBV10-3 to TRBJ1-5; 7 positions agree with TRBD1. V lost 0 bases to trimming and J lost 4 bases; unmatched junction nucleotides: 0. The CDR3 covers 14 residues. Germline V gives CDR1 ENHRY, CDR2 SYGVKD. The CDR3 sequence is CAISESQGNQPQHF. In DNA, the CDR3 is TGTGCCATCAGTGAGTCACAGGGGAATCAGCCCCAGCATTTT.

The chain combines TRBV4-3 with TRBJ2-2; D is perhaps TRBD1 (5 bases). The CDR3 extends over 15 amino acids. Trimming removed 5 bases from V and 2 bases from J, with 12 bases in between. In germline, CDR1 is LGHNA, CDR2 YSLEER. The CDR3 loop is CASSARVSNTGELFF. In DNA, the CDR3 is TGCGCCAGCAGCGCCAGGGTCTCCAACACCGGGGAGCTGTTTTTT.

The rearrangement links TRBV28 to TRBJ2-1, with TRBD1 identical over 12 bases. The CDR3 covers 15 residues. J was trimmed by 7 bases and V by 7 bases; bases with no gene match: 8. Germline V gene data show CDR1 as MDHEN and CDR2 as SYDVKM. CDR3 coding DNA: TGTGCCAGCACCCCGGGACAGGGGGCTGGGAATGAGCAGTTCTTC. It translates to CASTPGQGAGNEQFF.

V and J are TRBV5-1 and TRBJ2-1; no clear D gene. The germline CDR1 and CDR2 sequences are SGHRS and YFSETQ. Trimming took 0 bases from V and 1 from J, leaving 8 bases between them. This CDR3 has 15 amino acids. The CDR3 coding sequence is TGCGCCAGCAGCTTGGTGCCTGATTCCTACAATGAGCAGTTCTTC. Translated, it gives CASSLVPDSYNEQFF. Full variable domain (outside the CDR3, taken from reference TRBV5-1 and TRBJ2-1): KAGVTQTPRYLIKTRGQQVTLSCSPISGHRSVSWYQQTPGQGLQFLFEYFSETQRNKGNFPGRFSGRQFSNSRSEMNVSTLELGDSALYLCASSLVPDSYNEQFFGPGTRLTVL.

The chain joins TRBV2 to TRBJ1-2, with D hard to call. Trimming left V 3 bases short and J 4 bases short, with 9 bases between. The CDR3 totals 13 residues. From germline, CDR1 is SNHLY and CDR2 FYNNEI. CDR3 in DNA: TGTGCCAGCAGTGAGATCGGTGGCTATGGCTACACCTTC. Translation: CASSEIGGYGYTF.

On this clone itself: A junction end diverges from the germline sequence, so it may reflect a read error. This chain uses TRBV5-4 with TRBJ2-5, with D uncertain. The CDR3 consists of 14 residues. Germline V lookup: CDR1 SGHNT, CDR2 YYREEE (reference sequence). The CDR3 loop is CANSLMDRQETQYF. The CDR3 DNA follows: TGTGCCAACAGCTTGATGGATCGGCAAGAGACCCAGTACTTC.

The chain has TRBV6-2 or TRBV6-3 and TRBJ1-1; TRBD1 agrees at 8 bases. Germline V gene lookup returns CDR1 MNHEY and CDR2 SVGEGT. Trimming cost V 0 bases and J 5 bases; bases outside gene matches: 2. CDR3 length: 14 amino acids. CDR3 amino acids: CASSYSQGDTEAFF. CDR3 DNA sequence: TGTGCCAGCAGTTACTCACAGGGGGATACTGAAGCTTTCTTT.

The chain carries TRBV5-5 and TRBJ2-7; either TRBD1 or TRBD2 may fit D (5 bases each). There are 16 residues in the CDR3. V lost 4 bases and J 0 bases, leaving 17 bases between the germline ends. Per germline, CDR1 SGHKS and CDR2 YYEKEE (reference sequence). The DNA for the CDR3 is TGTGCCAGCAGCAGGACGGGACGCCCAAGCTCCTACGAGCAGTACGTC. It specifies CASSRTGRPSSYEQYV.

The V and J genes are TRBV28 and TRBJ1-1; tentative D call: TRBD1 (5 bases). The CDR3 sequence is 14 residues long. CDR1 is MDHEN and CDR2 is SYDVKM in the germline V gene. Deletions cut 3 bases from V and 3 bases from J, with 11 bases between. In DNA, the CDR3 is TGTGCCAGCAGTTTGAGGGGCAGCTACACTGAAGCTTTCTTT. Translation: CASSLRGSYTEAFF.

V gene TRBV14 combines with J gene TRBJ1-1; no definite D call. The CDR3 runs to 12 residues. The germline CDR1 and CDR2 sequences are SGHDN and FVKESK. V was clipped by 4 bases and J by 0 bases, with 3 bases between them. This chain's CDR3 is CASSLMNTEAFF. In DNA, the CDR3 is TGTGCCAGCAGCCTGATGAACACTGAAGCTTTCTTT.

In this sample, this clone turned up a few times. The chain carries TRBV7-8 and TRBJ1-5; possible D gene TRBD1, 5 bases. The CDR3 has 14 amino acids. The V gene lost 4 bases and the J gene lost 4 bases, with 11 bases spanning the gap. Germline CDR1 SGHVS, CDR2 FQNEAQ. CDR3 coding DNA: TGTGCCAGCAGCTCCCGACAGAGTAATCAGCCCCAGCATTTT. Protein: CASSSRQSNQPQHF.

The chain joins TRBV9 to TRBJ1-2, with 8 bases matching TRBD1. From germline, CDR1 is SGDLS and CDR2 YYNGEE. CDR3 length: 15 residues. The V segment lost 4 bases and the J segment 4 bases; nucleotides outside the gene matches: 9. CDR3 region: CASSPRTGSGYGYTF. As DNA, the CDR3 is TGTGCCAGCAGCCCAAGGACAGGGTCAGGCTATGGCTACACCTTC.

The CDR3 DNA follows: TGTGCCAGCAGTTACTCGCAGGGGGCAGGAGGCTACACCTTC. This encodes CASSYSQGAGGYTF. The chain recombines TRBV6-6 with TRBJ1-2, with TRBD1 matching over 8 bases. The ends lost 0 bases at V and 8 bases at J; junction bases unmatched: 5. This CDR3 is built from 14 residues. Germline V CDR1 and CDR2: MNHNY, SVGAGI (reference sequence).

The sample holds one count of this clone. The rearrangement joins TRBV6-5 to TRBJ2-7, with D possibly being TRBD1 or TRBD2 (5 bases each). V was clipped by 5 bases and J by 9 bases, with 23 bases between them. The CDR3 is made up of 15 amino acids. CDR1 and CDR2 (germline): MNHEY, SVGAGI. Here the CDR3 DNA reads TGTGCCAGCAGTCCCCTCGGGACGCCGAGGGGTGTGCAGTACTTC. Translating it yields CASSPLGTPRGVQYF.

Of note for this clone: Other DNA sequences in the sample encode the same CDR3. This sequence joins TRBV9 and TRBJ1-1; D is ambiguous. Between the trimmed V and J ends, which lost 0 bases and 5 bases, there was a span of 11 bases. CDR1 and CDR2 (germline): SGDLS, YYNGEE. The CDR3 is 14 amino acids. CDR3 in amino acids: CASSVGPLGTEAFF. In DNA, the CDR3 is TGTGCCAGCAGCGTAGGGCCGCTGGGGACTGAAGCTTTCTTT.

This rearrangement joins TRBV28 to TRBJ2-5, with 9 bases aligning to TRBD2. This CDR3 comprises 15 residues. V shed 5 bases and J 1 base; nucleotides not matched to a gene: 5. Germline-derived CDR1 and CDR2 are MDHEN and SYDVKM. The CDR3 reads CASSVGGGGQETQYF. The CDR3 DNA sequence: TGTGCCAGCAGTGTAGGCGGGGGGGGCCAAGAGACCCAGTACTTC.